Below, 17 T cell receptor beta chains from the same sample are listed, as sequenced in a study of cytomegalovirus exposure and HLA in healthy donors. PCR primers comprised 60 Vbeta and 13 Jbeta primers. Libraries were prepared by immunoSEQ multiplex PCR; TCRdb keeps only in-frame clonotypes and omits some of them. This repertoire includes fewer than 45,000 clones. The sequenced sample consisted of PBMCs. The receptors originated from a middle-aged man in good health and CMV-seropositive.

V gene TRBV29-1 combines with J gene TRBJ2-7, with 9 nucleotides matching TRBD2. Germline V gene sequence: CDR1 SQVTM, CDR2 ANQGSEA. V dropped 4 bases and J dropped 2; count of bases not matched to a gene: 9. The CDR3 is made up of 15 amino acids. This CDR3 reads CSVVWLAGRTYEQYF. In DNA, the CDR3 is TGCAGCGTTGTTTGGCTAGCGGGACGGACCTACGAGCAGTACTTC.

This sequence joins TRBV28 and TRBJ1-4; no firm D call. The germline V and J ends were trimmed by 4 bases and 8 bases, with 17 bases remaining between them. Germline-derived CDR1 and CDR2 are MDHEN and SYDVKM. This CDR3 has 15 residues. The CDR3 loop is CASSSTRALREKLFF. The CDR3 nucleotides are TGTGCCAGCAGTTCCACTAGGGCCTTGCGGGAAAAACTGTTTTTT.

The chain recombines TRBV5-6 with TRBJ2-7, with 7 bases lining up with TRBD1. V was pared by 5 bases and J by 2 bases, with 10 bases of the junction left unmatched. This CDR3 has 15 residues. The V gene's germline CDR1 is SGHDT and CDR2 YYEEEE. The CDR3 coding sequence is TGTGCCAGCAGAAAATTCGGGACAGCCACCTACGAGCAGTACTTC. This encodes CASRKFGTATYEQYF.

The chain joins TRBV10-3 to TRBJ2-4; D possibly corresponds to TRBD2 (5 bases). The CDR3 is 12 residues long. Germline-derived CDR1 and CDR2 are ENHRY and SYGVKD. V lost 6 bases and J 8 bases, leaving 11 bases between the germline ends. CDR3 in DNA: TGTGCCATCAGGGACGCGAGGGACATTCAGTACTTC. It yields the protein CAIRDARDIQYF.

The J gene is TRBJ2-5, the V gene TRBV4-1, with 9 nucleotides matching TRBD2. The J segment lost 5 bases and the V segment lost 0 bases, leaving 13 bases of the junction unmatched. The germline CDR1 and CDR2 sequences are MGHRA and YSYEKL. This CDR3 is built from 18 residues. The DNA of the CDR3 is TGCGCCAGCAGCCAAGATCTCCCTAAACTAGCGGGCTATGAGACCCAGTACTTC. Its translation: CASSQDLPKLAGYETQYF.

The V call is TRBV12-5, the J call TRBJ2-5, with 7 bases lining up with TRBD2. The tail of the sequence fits TRBJ2-7 better, so the J call may be wrong. This CDR3 spans 13 amino acids. In germline, CDR1 is LGHNT, CDR2 FRNRAP. This CDR3 reads CASGLGRDYEQYF. The CDR3, as DNA: TGTGCTAGTGGCCTGGGGAGGGACTACGAGCAGTACTTC.

The DNA of the CDR3 is TGTGCCAGCAGCTTATTACCCTCTGCGCCGAGCACTGAAGCTTTCTTT. Translation: CASSLLPSAPSTEAFF. This rearrangement joins TRBV7-8 to TRBJ1-1; D is ambiguous. Trimming took 2 bases from V and 4 from J, leaving 17 bases between them. Germline CDR1 reads SGHVS; CDR2 reads FQNEAQ. The CDR3 has 16 amino acids.

The genes are TRBV19 and TRBJ2-3; TRBD2 aligns across 8 bases. CDR3 size: 14 residues. Germline trimming cut 4 bases from V and 3 bases from J; bases unmatched to any gene: 3. Germline V CDR1 and CDR2: LNHDA, SQIVND (reference sequence). This chain's CDR3 is CASSSGRLTDTQYF. The CDR3 nucleotides are TGTGCCAGTAGTAGCGGGAGGCTGACAGATACGCAGTATTTT.

The chain combines TRBV25-1 with TRBJ2-3; D is ambiguous. Between the trimmed V and J ends, which lost 3 bases and 0 bases, there was a span of 10 bases. This CDR3 spans 15 amino acids. Looked up from germline, CDR1 is MGHDK and CDR2 is SYGVNS. CDR3 DNA: TGTGCCAGCAGTGACCTGGTAGTGAGCACAGATACGCAGTATTTT. Its protein product is CASSDLVVSTDTQYF.

V usage is TRBV11-2 and J usage is TRBJ2-3; TRBD2 is a possible D gene (6 bases). The CDR3 consists of 14 residues. Trimming cost V 4 bases and J 3 bases, with 11 bases left between them. In germline, CDR1 is SGHAT, CDR2 FQNNGV. In DNA form, the CDR3 reads TGTGCCAGCAGCTCTGCGGGAACTACAGATACGCAGTATTTT. Translation: CASSSAGTTDTQYF. The full variable domain, with the rest looked up from reference TRBV11-2 and TRBJ2-3, is EAGVAQSPRYKIIEKRQSVAFWCNPISGHATLYWYQQILGQGPKLLIQFQNNGVVDDSQLPKDRFSAERLKGVDSTLKIQPAKLEDSAVYLCASSSAGTTDTQYFGPGTRLTVL.

The chain couples TRBV19 to TRBJ1-2; D possibly corresponds to TRBD1 (5 bases). V was cut by 1 base and J by 8 bases, with 14 bases left in between. The CDR3 is made up of 14 amino acids. Germline V gene lookup returns CDR1 LNHDA and CDR2 SQIVND (reference sequence). CDR3 residues: CASSIGAGMSGYTF. In DNA, the CDR3 is TGTGCCAGTAGTATAGGGGCAGGGATGTCGGGCTACACCTTC.

The J gene is TRBJ2-5, the V gene TRBV6-5; TRBD2 aligns across 7 bases. TRBJ2-7 explains the end of the DNA better; the J call may be wrong. The length of the CDR3 is 16 residues. Germline lookup yields CDR1 MNHEY and CDR2 SVGAGI. In nucleotides, the CDR3 is TGTGCCAGCAGTTACAGTGGCGGGACTACAAGCTACGAGCAGTACTTC. This sequence encodes CASSYSGGTTSYEQYF.

The chain has TRBV5-4 and TRBJ2-7; TRBD1 aligns across 8 bases. The ends lost 4 bases at V and 4 bases at J; junction bases unmatched: 7. CDR1 is SGHNT and CDR2 is YYREEE in the germline V gene (reference sequence). This CDR3 comprises 14 residues. This CDR3 is CASSHGQGRYEQYF. The DNA of the CDR3 is TGTGCCAGCAGCCACGGACAGGGCCGATACGAGCAGTACTTC.

The chain employs TRBV18 and TRBJ2-1; D might be TRBD1 (6 bases). This CDR3 has 13 residues. Per germline, CDR1 KGHSH and CDR2 LQKENI. Trimming shortened V by 3 bases and J by 5 bases, and 8 bases separated the two germline ends. CDR3: CASSPDSHNEQFF. The CDR3 nucleotides are TGTGCCAGCTCACCGGACAGCCACAATGAGCAGTTCTTC.

V usage is TRBV19 and J usage is TRBJ2-1, with a tentative D call TRBD2 (6 bases). Germline V gene sequence: CDR1 LNHDA, CDR2 SQIVND (reference sequence). Trimming removed 7 bases at V and 6 bases at J, with 22 bases between. The CDR3 has 16 residues. The CDR3 nucleotides read TGTGCCAGTACCCCACAAGGACTACTTGAAACCAATGAGCAGTTCTTC. It yields the protein CASTPQGLLETNEQFF.

The gene calls are TRBV7-9 and TRBJ2-7; D is perhaps TRBD2 (6 bases). The V end was cut by 8 bases, the J end by 2 bases, with 19 bases between. Germline loops: CDR1 SEHNR, CDR2 FQNEAQ (reference sequence). The CDR3 is 15 residues long. The CDR3 spells CASRPTGVLPYEQYF. Here the CDR3 DNA reads TGTGCCAGCCGCCCTACGGGGGTCCTTCCCTACGAGCAGTACTTC.

Here the CDR3 reads CASSSGAETNTGELFF. In DNA, the CDR3 is TGCGCCAGCAGTTCCGGAGCGGAGACGAACACCGGGGAGCTGTTTTTT. The chain employs TRBV5-1 and TRBJ2-2, with D perhaps matching TRBD2 (5 bases). The CDR3 has 16 amino acids. Germline CDR1 is SGHRS and CDR2 is YFSETQ. Trimming removed 5 bases from V and 0 bases from J, with 14 bases in between.